The present TCR beta chain was sequenced within a study of Ad26.COV2.S vaccination and SARS-CoV-2 variants. Study-level information: Trial arm assignment for the donor was COV1001 Ad26.COV2.S. Intramuscular Ad26.COV2.S doses were given once or twice, 56 days apart.

With 5 bases clipped from V and 3 bases from J, the junction kept 10 bases outside the gene matches. Germline V gives CDR1 LNHNV, CDR2 YYDKDF (reference sequence). The CDR3 loop spans 15 amino acids. About this clone: The antigen remains undetermined.

Clones were read by immunoSEQ multiplex PCR, and TCRdb kept only the in-frame ones, dropping some. This table has about 390,000 clones, about 92% appearing once. The sample's treatment: around 19 received Ad26.COV2.S at low or high dose, single or two shots; 5 received placebo; per-sample allocation not given. Samples came from day 63 after the first vaccine or placebo injection. Adults aged 18-55 years in Boston included the donor. General study results and limits: Breadth measured for non-spike TCRs was similar across vaccine and placebo recipients.

The J gene is TRBJ2-7, the V gene TRBV15, with TRBD2 matching over 7 bases. The clonotype comes from a person between 18 and 65 years old who received the Ad26.COV2.S COVID-19 vaccine or a placebo. The sample here was peripheral blood, taken in a trial of Ad26.COV2.S vaccine versus placebo. This CDR3 reads CATSAGDAGFYEQYF. CDR3 coding DNA: TGTGCCACCAGCGCGGGGGATGCAGGATTCTACGAGCAGTACTTC.